Listed here are 9 T cell receptor beta chains from one sample, sequenced in a study of vaccination effects on CD4 cells after COVID-19 (dated by TCRdb to the early 2020s). The receptor library was made with the immunoSEQ multiplex PCR assay. TCRdb holds this immuneACCESS table with in-frame rearrangements only. Some clones are missing; in checked studies, unresolved V genes explain under half, and the rest has no known cause. Present in this sample are about 38,000 clones, roughly 70% of which were seen just once. About 22% of the sample is in the top ten clones. For these receptors, no antigen is known. In the ViraFEST assay, PBMC were stimulated with viral peptide pools, and antigen-specific CD4+ T cell clonotypes were then identified by expansion using TCR sequencing. After less than 13 days of culture, CD4+ T cells were isolated with the EasySep CD4+ T cell isolation kit. Negative nucleocapsid antibody results before and after vaccination confirmed that the healthy vaccine recipients had no prior SARS-CoV-2 infection.

Specimen: CD4+ T cells from PBMCs cultured with SARS-CoV-2 spike peptides, collected before COVID-19 vaccination. The meaning of the sample's cell subset or site label: SARS-CoV-2 spike overlapping peptide pool stimulation. These receptors originate from a human donor who received a COVID-19 vaccine.

This chain connects TRBV7-9 to TRBJ1-2; 8 bases fit TRBD1. Germline lookup yields CDR1 SEHNR and CDR2 FQNEAQ (reference sequence). Losses at the gene ends were 7 bases for V and 5 bases for J; bases not matched to a gene: 12. This CDR3 spans 15 amino acids. This CDR3 is CASTQAGGAEYGYTF. CDR3 bases: TGTGCCAGCACCCAAGCAGGGGGCGCAGAGTATGGCTACACCTTC.

The V call is TRBV3-1 (or the pseudogene TRBV3-2), the J call TRBJ1-2; 7 positions match TRBD1. Trimming took 1 base from V and 3 from J; bases not matched to a gene: 20. The CDR3 totals 20 residues. Germline V gene data show CDR1 as LGHDT and CDR2 as YNNKEL (reference sequence). CDR3 in amino acids: CASSQVGQIPFIRRHYGYTF. The CDR3 coding sequence is TGTGCCAGCAGCCAAGTGGGACAGATTCCCTTCATCCGCCGTCACTATGGCTACACCTTC.

This clone was detected a few times. The chain links TRBV5-1 to TRBJ2-7; 7 bases align to TRBD2. Trimming at V came to 4 bases and at J to 5 bases, leaving 15 bases not matched to a gene. Germline V lookup: CDR1 SGHRS, CDR2 YFSETQ. The CDR3 loop spans 16 amino acids. The CDR3 sequence is CASSPKYGAGADEQYF. For the CDR3, the DNA is TGCGCCAGCAGCCCGAAATATGGGGCGGGAGCAGACGAGCAGTACTTC. Full variable domain (missing parts from reference TRBV5-1 and TRBJ2-7): KAGVTQTPRYLIKTRGQQVTLSCSPISGHRSVSWYQQTPGQGLQFLFEYFSETQRNKGNFPGRFSGRQFSNSRSEMNVSTLELGDSALYLCASSPKYGAGADEQYFGPGTRLTVT.

The chain couples TRBV18 to TRBJ2-6; the D is unclear. The germline gives CDR1 KGHSH, CDR2 LQKENI. The CDR3 is 16 residues long. The V gene lost 3 bases and the J gene lost 0 bases, with 9 bases spanning the gap. The CDR3 loop is CASSPFESSGANVLTF. The CDR3, as DNA: TGTGCCAGCTCACCGTTTGAGAGCTCTGGGGCCAACGTCCTGACTTTC.

This chain connects TRBV25-1 to TRBJ1-2; possibly TRBD1 for D (6 bases). CDR3 length: 13 residues. V was pared by 2 bases and J by 8 bases, with 12 bases between. CDR1 MGHDK and CDR2 SYGVNS come from the germline V gene. The DNA for the CDR3 is TGTGCCAGCAGTGAACGCGACAGGACGGGCTACACCTTC. Translation: CASSERDRTGYTF.

This clone was counted only a few times. The chain recombines TRBV3-1 (or the pseudogene TRBV3-2) with TRBJ1-3, with a tentative D call TRBD1 (5 bases). Germline CDR1 LGHDT, CDR2 YNNKEL (reference sequence). V gave up 5 bases and J gave up 4 bases, with 12 bases separating them. The CDR3 totals 14 residues. In DNA, the CDR3 is TGTGCCAGCAGCTACAGCGGGGGAGGAAACACCATATATTTT. Translating gives CASSYSGGGNTIYF.

This clone was seen more than once but under ten times. The chain links TRBV4-3 to TRBJ2-2, with 7 bases matching TRBD2. V trimming: 2 bases; J trimming: 8 bases; junction bases outside the gene matches: 8. In germline, CDR1 is LGHNA, CDR2 YSLEER. The CDR3 loop spans 15 amino acids. As DNA, the CDR3 is TGCGCCAGCAGCCAACAGCGGGGACTTGTGGGGGAGCTGTTTTTT. It codes for CASSQQRGLVGELFF.

The J gene is TRBJ2-1, the V gene TRBV10-3; 16 nucleotides match TRBD2. Germline V lookup: CDR1 ENHRY, CDR2 SYGVKD. CDR3 length: 18 residues. The ends lost 7 bases at V and 8 bases at J; junction bases unmatched: 14. CDR3 in DNA: TGTGCCATCAAGGGACTAGCGGGAGGGTCCCGGACCCTCGATGAGCAGTTCTTC. Its protein is CAIKGLAGGSRTLDEQFF.

V gene TRBV19 combines with J gene TRBJ2-7, with a possible D match to TRBD1 (5 bases). Trimming removed 3 bases at V and 3 bases at J, with 18 bases between. This CDR3 spans 16 amino acids. The germline CDR1 and CDR2 sequences are LNHDA and SQIVND (reference sequence). The CDR3 here is CASSMDMEWRIYEQYF. CDR3 DNA: TGTGCCAGTAGTATGGACATGGAGTGGCGGATCTACGAGCAGTACTTC.